A single T cell receptor (beta chain) is shown here with its context. No cognate antigen has been identified for it. There are no base qualities to consult, and no much larger clone falls within one base. This specimen belongs to a study of cytomegalovirus exposure and HLA in healthy donors (dated by TCRdb to 2015 to 2018). Background for the entire study: According to an earlier analysis of 550 to 700 of the donors, about 190 million T cells yielded 100 million or so unique TCR beta sequences and 276 Gb of sequence data. To predict cytomegalovirus infection status, the study combined high-throughput TCR immunosequencing, statistical association of individual TCRs with disease status, and machine learning. On average, about 240,000 unique TCR beta nucleotide sequences were sequenced per donor among several hundred genotyped donors of the cohort, with 15% to 20% of those sequences being non-productive. The study used immunosequencing to profile the T cell repertoires of approximately 690 subjects and linked those repertoires to cytomegalovirus serostatus. Donor age, sex, ethnicity and CMV serostatus were compiled alongside the repertoire data. Rather than using new phenotypic data, the later analysis identified candidate immune exposures from TCR beta sequences and from how often those sequences occurred across donors. In an earlier analysis of 550 to 700 of the donors, high-throughput TCR beta sequencing was used to judge whether each TCR beta V gene segment behaved as functional or pseudogenic. In a later analysis, previously published TCR beta repertoires from more than 500 donors were re-analyzed and high-resolution HLA genotyping was added so that TCR occurrence patterns could be studied. The aim of the study was to test whether cataloging public T cell receptors could identify signatures of past pathogen exposure. The genetic ancestry cluster associated with self-reported Caucasian donors included about four fifths of the 398 genotyped donors. An early release covering 500 to 750 HLA-typed donors comprised 250 to 350 gigabases of sequencing data and tens of millions of unique TCR sequences. A later genetic analysis took genome-wide SNP genotypes for about 55% of the 666 donors and used that subset as a discovery cohort. The number of typed donors differed by locus: about 620-630 for A, B, C, DRB1 and DQB1; approximately 520 for DQA1; approximately 600 for DPA1; and around 490 for DPB1. Every repertoire in the discovery cohort had been generated on one and the same sequencing platform. A separate validation cohort of about 110 different subjects was used in addition to the approximately 700-subject first cohort. HLA typing included class I and class II loci at four-digit resolution. A handful of DR-DQ haplotypes were handled as single units for association and clustering because linkage in the cohort was strong. Beyond this particular receptor, the publication reports: Presence/absence analyses assumed roughly uniform sequencing depth across donors, an assumption that may not hold. Immune exposure information for the cohort was limited to CMV serostatus. In a later analysis, HLA-associated TCR beta chains were found to be more clonally expanded and to have lower generation probabilities than equally common non-associated chains. Most CMV-associated TCR beta chains appeared to be HLA-restricted in a later analysis, and the HLA associations seemed to be driven largely by CMV exposure. In a later genetic analysis, a missense DCLRE1C variant was associated with V-gene and J-gene trimming of TCR beta chains, and the association was replicated in an independent cohort. According to a later genetic analysis, donors in an Asian-associated ancestry cluster had fewer N-insertions in productive TCRs than the roughly 670-donor mean. The cohort was sequenced for TCR beta chains only, and without alpha or paired-chain data the features that could be detected were limited. Because counts were too low, about 15 rarely observed V segments, including chromosome 9 orphons, were left out of the earlier analysis of about 500 of the donors. Broadly in line with IMGT annotations, most TCR beta V segments showed up in productive rearrangements about 87% or about 30% of the time in an earlier analysis of about 500 of the donors. Across donors, most TCR sequences were observed very rarely, whereas some public TCRs were present in many individuals. A cluster of highly shared sequence variants was judged likely to represent a technical artifact of the sequencing pipeline. In a later analysis, the rate of TCR association differed among HLA loci, with DRB1 alleles having the most associated TCRs and HLA-C alleles having the fewest. A few of the identified cytomegalovirus-associated TCR beta chains were confirmed in vitro to be specific for cytomegalovirus antigens. Assigning TCR associations to individual alleles was difficult when HLA alleles, especially DR and DQ, strongly co-occurred. Because the 87-base-pair reads could not distinguish some IMGT-functional V segments, including TRBV6-2 and TRBV6-3, those segments were excluded. In a later analysis, around 17,000 TCR beta sequences were associated with specific HLA alleles at a false discovery rate of 0.05. According to the authors, the approach could potentially be generalized to other disease states and immunological phenotypes. A later analysis reported that several top co-occurrence clusters appeared linked to parvovirus B19, influenza, CMV and Epstein-Barr virus. A further reported finding was that TCR beta sequences accurately predicted the HLA-A and HLA-B alleles for most subjects in the first cohort. Linkage disequilibrium might explain the correlated functional status among segregating V segments, but an unknown experimental factor could not be excluded. Because HLA typing was unavailable for some donors at each locus, only the typed subset was used in association tests. Cytomegalovirus status was reported to be diagnosed by the classifier with high specificity and sensitivity in both the original and validation cohorts. A total of 150 or so TCR beta chains were listed by the study as associated with cytomegalovirus.

The V end gives up 3 bases and the J end 0 bases, leaving 7 bases in the junction not matched to a gene. The CDR3 has 16 amino acids, counting the end cysteine and phenylalanine. The sequence is cut down to CDR3 DNA, 48 bases in frame from base 1. CDR1 and CDR2 (LGHNA, YSLEER) derive from the germline V gene. Library preparation was by the immunoSEQ multiplex PCR assay. A mixture of 60 forward primers for TCR Vbeta segments and 13 reverse primers for TCR Jbeta segments was used in the multiplex PCR. The CDR3 region of rearranged TCR beta genes was amplified from genomic DNA by a multiplex PCR assay. The Illumina HiSeq System was used to sequence the amplified TCR beta libraries as 87-base-pair reads. In the paper's pipeline: Across the roughly 640 repertoires, a later analysis counted 80 million or so unique TCR beta chains, around 11 million of which were shared by at least two donors. To remove PCR and sequencing errors, raw reads were error-corrected and collapsed into unique sequences using a nearest-neighbor algorithm that merged closely related sequences. To assign V, D and J gene segments, CDR3 sequences were aligned to IMGT reference sequences. For a sequence to be retained, at least a six-nucleotide match to both a V gene segment and a J gene segment was required. Rearrangements were classified as productive when the CDR3 lacked stop codons and remained in frame with V and J, and all other rearrangements were classified as non-productive. CDR3 was defined by IMGT convention, running from the second conserved V-encoded cysteine to the conserved J-encoded phenylalanine. Sequences without an unambiguous match to a single V gene segment were excluded from the earlier analysis of 450 to 650 of the donors. In an earlier analysis of several hundred of the donors, a V segment was called functional when productive rearrangements were above 56.7%, and segregating when the standard deviation between donors exceeded 5%. A statistical classification framework was built for diagnosing cytomegalovirus status from the catalog of TCR beta chain sequences. In a later analysis, V and J genes were assigned by comparing TCR nucleotide sequences against IMGT/GENE-DB human TR gene sequences. The TCRdist pipeline was used in a later analysis to assign CDR3 sequences and most-parsimonious VDJ recombination scenarios. In a later analysis, each TCR beta chain was defined by its CDR3 amino acid sequence together with its V-gene family, and reads without a unique V-gene family were excluded. In a later analysis, 450 to 600 highly shared, low-generation-probability nucleotide sequences were removed to address suspected cross-contamination and a sequencing artifact. In a later analysis, a clonal expansion index was calculated for each public chain from normalized within-repertoire ranks of inferred template counts. In a later analysis, generation probabilities were computed using a VDJ recombination model fitted to out-of-frame rearrangements, and the results were checked against IGoR. In a later analysis, TCR-TCR, TCR-HLA and TCR-CMV co-occurrence was scored with hypergeometric tests, and a repertoire-size bias correction was applied to TCR pairs. False discovery rates were estimated in a later analysis by permuting HLA or CMV assignments 20 times. A later analysis grouped co-occurring TCRs with DBSCAN, adding TCRdist sequence similarity when clustering within HLA-allele-positive subsets. For co-occurrence clustering, repertoires with fewer than 30,000 or more than 120,000 public chains were excluded, along with five repertoires with anomalous nucleotide sharing. TCRdb holds this immuneACCESS table with in-frame rearrangements only. Some clones are missing; in checked studies, unresolved V genes explain under half, and the rest has no known cause. The V and J calls and clone size are taken from that table; D and trimming were inferred from the DNA. The sample includes approximately 160,000 clones, with around four fifths observed a single time. The ten largest clones capture approximately 9.8% of the sample.

The cohort comprised hundreds of healthy bone marrow donors. At the time of sampling, all cohort members were nominally healthy, though unrecorded immune exposures were likely present. The donor tested CMV seropositive, placing the donor among the 250 to 300 seropositive members of the cohort. Each donor provided a peripheral blood sample, and peripheral blood mononuclear cells were used for TCR beta sequencing. The Qiagen DNeasy Blood Extraction Kit was used to extract genomic DNA from the blood cell samples. This sequence uses TRBV4-3 and TRBJ1-2, with TRBD1 matching 7 junction bases. This receptor was identified in a man between 18 and 29 years old in good health and CMV-seropositive. The sequenced sample consisted of PBMCs. CDR3 sequence: CASSHLGQDSNYGYTF. DNA sequence: TGCGCCAGCAGCCACCTCGGACAGGATTCTAACTATGGCTACACCTTC.